The 21 T cell receptor beta chains presented below share a single source sample, sequenced in a study of T cells in Graves' hyperthyroidism and ophthalmopathy. Amplification of TCR beta CDR3 regions was performed using RNA transcripts as template. HTBI primers were used for first-round RT-PCR of the TCR CDR3. TCRdb recomputed calls from the multiplex PCR reads with MiXCR, one row per CDR3 protein. Altogether roughly 290,000 distinct CDR3 sequences are present, more than 10% being singletons, with the ten largest covering 7.5% to 8%. What was sequenced was blood. These receptors were obtained from a woman aged 25 to 39 with Graves' hyperthyroidism that later progressed to Graves' ophthalmopathy.

The gene calls are TRBV6-2 or TRBV6-3 and TRBJ2-2; 10 bases fit TRBD2. Germline V CDR1 and CDR2: MNHEY, SVGEGT. The V segment lost 6 bases and the J segment 6 bases; nucleotides outside the gene matches: 7. The CDR3 is 15 amino acids. CDR3 DNA sequence: TGTGCCAGCAGAACCCCTAGCGGGAGCCCCGGGGAGCTGTTTTTT. Residues: CASRTPSGSPGELFF.

This clonotype was observed many times. The chain joins TRBV29-1 to TRBJ2-7; 10 positions match TRBD1. The V and J ends lost 6 bases and 0 bases, in that order; junction bases with no gene match: 2. This CDR3 comprises 13 residues. Germline assignment: CDR1 SQVTM and CDR2 ANQGSEA. The CDR3 nucleotides read TGCAGCGTGCGGACAGGGGGCTCCTACGAGCAGTACTTC. Translated, it gives CSVRTGGSYEQYF.

This clonotype appeared many times. This chain uses TRBV7-3 with TRBJ2-5; D might be TRBD1 (5 bases). V shed 3 bases and J shed 4 bases, with 9 bases lying between them. CDR3 length: 13 residues. The germline V gene encodes CDR1 SGHTA and CDR2 FQGTGA. The CDR3 loop is CASSFDRRETQYF. The CDR3 nucleotides are TGTGCCAGCAGCTTCGACAGACGAGAGACCCAGTACTTC.

This clonotype came up many times. The chain joins TRBV27 to TRBJ2-7, with 8 nucleotides matching TRBD2. Germline CDR1 MNHEY, CDR2 SMNVEV (reference sequence). The V and J ends lost 6 bases and 6 bases, in that order; junction bases with no gene match: 10. This CDR3 has 14 amino acids. As DNA, the CDR3 is TGTGCCAGCAGGCCGGGGGGGGGCGTGGGCGAGCAGTACTTC. Amino acids: CASRPGGGVGEQYF.

The table lists this clonotype with many counts. The chain links TRBV7-9 to TRBJ2-1; no clear D. Germline CDR1 is SEHNR and CDR2 is FQNEAQ (reference sequence). The CDR3 has 12 amino acids. V lost 6 bases and J 7 bases, leaving 10 bases between the germline ends. CDR3 bases: TGTGCCAGCAGGTTTCTCGGTAATGAGCAGTTCTTC. Its protein is CASRFLGNEQFF.

This clonotype was observed many times. The CDR3: CASGLMNTGELFF. DNA of the CDR3: TGTGCCAGCGGCCTTATGAACACCGGGGAGCTGTTTTTT. The genes are TRBV12-3 or TRBV12-4 and TRBJ2-2; D is undetermined. CDR3 length: 13 amino acids. Trimming removed 8 bases at V and 1 base at J, with 8 bases between.

This clonotype was counted at least ten times. The chain combines TRBV10-3 with TRBJ2-2; no definite D call. Per the germline V gene, CDR1 is ENHRY and CDR2 is SYGVKD. This CDR3 comprises 13 residues. Trimming cost V 7 bases and J 1 base, with 7 bases left between them. Written as DNA, the CDR3 is TGTGCCATCAAGATCGGGAACACCGGGGAGCTGTTTTTT. It encodes CAIKIGNTGELFF.

The chain combines TRBV6-4 with TRBJ2-1, with TRBD2 matching over 7 bases. The CDR3 extends over 14 amino acids. After removal of 5 bases from V and 4 bases from J, the junction contained 5 bases not matched to a gene. The germline CDR1 and CDR2 sequences are MRHNA and SNTAGT. Here the CDR3 reads CASSSGNSYNEQFF. The CDR3 nucleotides read TGTGCCAGCAGTAGCGGGAACTCTTACAATGAGCAGTTCTTC.

The rearrangement joins TRBV5-8 to TRBJ2-7, with 8 bases lining up with TRBD2. Trimming at V came to 4 bases and at J to 4 bases, leaving 10 bases not matched to a gene. This CDR3 region has 15 residues. The germline gives CDR1 SGHTS, CDR2 YDEGEE. The CDR3 DNA follows: TGTGCCAGCAGCCGGGGGTCCAGCGGGAGTTACGAGCAGTACTTC. Translation: CASSRGSSGSYEQYF.

This clonotype was seen at least ten times. The DNA for the CDR3 is TGTGCCAGCAGTAGTCCGGGTTTCGATGGCACCGGGGAGCTGTTTTTT. It encodes CASSSPGFDGTGELFF. The gene calls are TRBV3-1 and TRBJ2-2, with unresolved D. This CDR3 contains 16 residues. The V gene's germline CDR1 is LGHDT and CDR2 YNNKEL (reference sequence). The ends were cut back, 6 bases at V and 4 bases at J, with 18 bases in the middle.

This clonotype occurred many times. This CDR3 is CAWGSGDTIYF. In DNA form, the CDR3 reads TGTGCCTGGGGGAGCGGGGACACCATATATTTT. The V call is TRBV30, the J call TRBJ1-3; D remains ambiguous. Germline CDR1 is GTSNPN and CDR2 is SVGIG (reference sequence). The CDR3 runs to 11 residues. The V gene lost 5 bases and the J gene lost 8 bases, with 10 bases spanning the gap. Based on the CDR3 plus reference TRBV30 and TRBJ1-3, the full variable domain is SQTIHQWPATLVQPVGSPLSLECTVEGTSNPNLYWYRQAAGRGLQLLFYSVGIGQISSEVPQNLSASRPQDRQFILSSKKLLLSDSGFYLCAWGSGDTIYFGEGSWLTVV.

This clonotype was counted at least ten times. V is TRBV27 and J is TRBJ2-1, with TRBD2 matching 11 bases. V dropped 4 bases and J dropped 4; count of bases not matched to a gene: 6. Looked up from germline, CDR1 is MNHEY and CDR2 is SMNVEV (reference sequence). The CDR3 length is 16 residues. The CDR3 bases are TGTGCCAGCAGTTCTATCGGGACTAGCGGTTACAATGAGCAGTTCTTC. Its translation: CASSSIGTSGYNEQFF.

This clonotype was detected many times. The chain couples TRBV12-3 or TRBV12-4 to TRBJ1-1; no firm D call. This CDR3 has 14 residues. Between the trimmed V and J ends, which lost 5 bases and 6 bases, there was a span of 16 bases. The CDR3 DNA reads as TGTGCCAGCAGTGTTCAAGGGTGGGCTGCTGAAGCTTTCTTT. Its translation is CASSVQGWAAEAFF.

This clonotype has more than one count but fewer than ten. The chain combines TRBV5-4 with TRBJ2-3; 7 positions match TRBD2. The CDR3 consists of 15 residues. The trim removed 3 bases at V and 1 base at J, leaving 5 bases unmatched. Per germline, CDR1 SGHNT and CDR2 YYREEE (reference sequence). CDR3 nucleotides: TGTGCCAGCAGCTCCGAGCGGGAAGGCACAGATACGCAGTATTTT. As protein: CASSSEREGTDTQYF.

This clonotype showed up many times. J is TRBJ2-7 and V is TRBV4-3, with TRBD2 matching 7 bases. Germline V lookup: CDR1 LGHNA, CDR2 YSLEER. V was pared by 0 bases and J by 1 base, with 3 bases of the junction left unmatched. The CDR3 extends over 15 amino acids. This chain's CDR3 is CASSQEAGFSYEQYF. In DNA form, the CDR3 reads TGCGCCAGCAGCCAAGAAGCGGGATTTTCCTACGAGCAGTACTTC.

This clonotype was found a few times. The chain is built from TRBV5-6 and TRBJ1-6, with 10 positions matching TRBD1. The V gene end was trimmed by 1 base and the J gene end by 10 bases; junction bases not matched to a gene: 2. The CDR3 spans 14 residues. Germline assignment: CDR1 SGHDT and CDR2 YYEEEE. The CDR3 region is CASSLRDRGSPLHF. In DNA, the CDR3 is TGTGCCAGCAGCTTGAGGGACAGGGGATCACCCCTCCACTTT. The variable domain in full, with the rest retrieved from reference TRBV5-6 and TRBJ1-6, is DAGVTQSPTHLIKTRGQQVTLRCSPKSGHDTVSWYQQALGQGPQFIFQYYEEEERQRGNFPDRFSGHQFPNYSSELNVNALLLGDSALYLCASSLRDRGSPLHFGNGTRLTVT.

In its sample, this clonotype was seen many times. This sequence joins TRBV27 and TRBJ2-1; 10 bases agree with TRBD2. V shed 2 bases, J shed 0 bases, and the junction held 7 bases outside the gene matches. The CDR3 has 18 residues. Germline lookup yields CDR1 MNHEY and CDR2 SMNVEV (reference sequence). The CDR3 nucleotides read TGTGCCAGCAGTTTAGACACTAGCGGGATTAGCTCCTACAATGAGCAGTTCTTC. It translates to CASSLDTSGISSYNEQFF.

This clonotype occurred many times. CDR3 bases: TGTGCCAGCAGCTTAGGTGGGCTCAGCTCCTACGAGCAGTACTTC. It encodes CASSLGGLSSYEQYF. The rearrangement uses TRBV7-9 and TRBJ2-7; no clear D gene. The CDR3 loop spans 15 amino acids. Germline assignment: CDR1 SEHNR and CDR2 FQNEAQ (reference sequence). With 1 base removed from V and 0 bases from J, the gap between germline ends came to 10 bases.

This clonotype appeared a few times. This chain joins TRBV7-6 and TRBJ1-1, with 9 bases fitting TRBD1. Trimming cost V 4 bases and J 3 bases; bases outside gene matches: 3. Germline loops: CDR1 SGHVS, CDR2 FNYEAQ. There are 14 residues in the CDR3. CDR3 sequence: CASSSGQGYTEAFF. The CDR3 DNA reads TGTGCCAGCAGCTCGGGACAGGGATACACTGAAGCTTTCTTT.

Many counts were recorded for this clonotype. The rearrangement uses TRBV4-1 and TRBJ2-7; 13 nucleotides align to TRBD2. V lost 3 bases, J lost 2 bases, and 1 base stayed unmatched. CDR1 is MGHRA, CDR2 YSYEKL, per germline. The CDR3 has 15 residues. The CDR3 DNA reads TGCGCCAGCAGCCAGGGACTAGCGGGACCCTACGAGCAGTACTTC. It translates to CASSQGLAGPYEQYF.

The chain is built from TRBV15 and TRBJ2-2, with D tentatively TRBD1 or TRBD2 (7 bases each). Germline CDR1 and CDR2: LNHNV and YYDKDF (reference sequence). V lost 0 bases to trimming and J lost 4 bases, with 18 bases between them. This CDR3 is built from 18 residues. The CDR3 DNA follows: TGTGCCACCAGCAGAGATAGGGGGCTAGCGGACGCCACCGGGGAGCTGTTTTTT. It translates to CATSRDRGLADATGELFF.